This T cell receptor beta chain was documented in a study of PD-1 blockade in classical Hodgkin lymphoma. Trimming shortened V by 5 bases and J by 10 bases, and 21 bases separated the two germline ends. Germline V gene lookup returns CDR1 SGHVS and CDR2 FQNEAQ. CDR3 length: 15 residues. Libraries were prepared by immunoSEQ multiplex PCR; TCRdb keeps only in-frame clonotypes and omits some of them. The sample contains about 37,000 clones, 88% of which appear only once. The study's findings and limits: TCR diversity in CD4+, not CD8+, cells rose significantly by C4D1.

Regarding this clone: The antigen is not known.

Relapses following autologous stem cell transplantation were seen in all patients, with brentuximab vedotin exposure varying. Sequencing used peripheral blood mononuclear cells (PBMCs), obtained before the second cycle of nivolumab. The chain is built from TRBV7-8 and TRBJ2-1; D may correspond to TRBD1 or TRBD2 (7 bases each). This receptor was taken from a human donor with classical Hodgkin lymphoma. The CDR3: CASSQGGGTTGEQFF. The CDR3 bases are TGTGCCAGCAGCCAGGGGGGCGGGACTACAGGGGAGCAGTTCTTC.